One sample yielded the 21 T cell receptor beta chains listed below, sequenced in a study of T cell responses to AZD1222 COVID-19 vaccine. Data came from immunoSEQ multiplex PCR; TCRdb stores just in-frame clones and leaves some out. The sample consists of 150,000 to 200,000 clones, about 90% of them appearing once. The material sequenced was peripheral blood, taken on day 0 of AZD1222 vaccination. Receptor source: an adult in good health.

This clone appeared a few times. The rearrangement links TRBV28 to TRBJ2-2, with TRBD2 identical over 10 bases. Trimming at V came to 5 bases and at J to 6 bases, leaving 12 bases not matched to a gene. Germline-derived CDR1 and CDR2 are MDHEN and SYDVKM. CDR3 length equals 17 residues. The CDR3 reads CASSPVLSSGRAGELFF. In DNA form, the CDR3 reads TGTGCCAGCAGTCCCGTTTTATCAAGCGGGAGGGCCGGGGAGCTGTTTTTT. Looking up the rest from reference TRBV28 and TRBJ2-2 gives the full variable domain: DVKVTQSSRYLVKRTGEKVFLECVQDMDHENMFWYRQDPGLGLRLIYFSYDVKMKEKGDIPEGYSVSREKKERFSLILESASTNQTSMYLCASSPVLSSGRAGELFFGEGSRLTVL.

The V gene is TRBV15, the J gene TRBJ2-1; D possibly corresponds to TRBD2 (6 bases). Looked up from germline, CDR1 is LNHNV and CDR2 is YYDKDF (reference sequence). CDR3 size: 16 residues. Trimming took 0 bases from V and 2 from J, leaving 11 bases between them. Here the CDR3 reads CATSRDYGSTYNEQFF. Written as DNA, the CDR3 is TGTGCCACCAGCAGAGATTACGGGAGCACCTACAATGAGCAGTTCTTC.

The count of this clone is one. V and J are TRBV5-1 and TRBJ1-3; no clear D gene. This CDR3 is built from 16 residues. Per germline, CDR1 SGHRS and CDR2 YFSETQ. V lost 4 bases, J lost 1 base, and 15 bases lay in between. For the CDR3, the DNA is TGCGCCAGCAGCCAAGAACGATTTGGGTCTGGAAACACCATATATTTT. This translates into CASSQERFGSGNTIYF.

The chain uses TRBV29-1 and TRBJ1-2; the match to TRBD1 covers 7 bases. This CDR3 contains 17 residues. V trimming: 0 bases; J trimming: 2 bases; junction bases outside the gene matches: 12. In germline, CDR1 is SQVTM, CDR2 ANQGSEA. The CDR3 protein is CSVEEQGPRYLNYGYTF. In DNA form, the CDR3 reads TGCAGCGTTGAAGAACAGGGGCCCCGCTACCTCAACTATGGCTACACCTTC.

V and J are TRBV7-9 and TRBJ2-7; 7 bases match TRBD1. Germline CDR1 is SEHNR and CDR2 is FQNEAQ (reference sequence). This CDR3 is built from 14 residues. V lost 5 bases, J lost 1 base, and 5 bases stayed unmatched. The CDR3 DNA reads as TGTGCCAGCAGCCGAACAGGGGAATCCTACGAGCAGTACTTC. Protein sequence: CASSRTGESYEQYF.

This chain uses TRBV5-6 with TRBJ2-2; D tentatively fits TRBD1 or TRBD2 (5 bases each). This CDR3 contains 15 residues. Germline V gene lookup returns CDR1 SGHDT and CDR2 YYEEEE. The V end was cut by 3 bases, the J end by 4 bases, with 13 bases between. The CDR3 sequence: CASSSPGTITGELFF. The CDR3 DNA is TGTGCCAGCAGCTCCCCGGGGACGATCACCGGGGAGCTGTTTTTT.

The gene calls are TRBV28 and TRBJ2-7; D is perhaps TRBD2 (6 bases). The CDR3 totals 14 residues. Germline V gene sequence: CDR1 MDHEN, CDR2 SYDVKM. V gave up 7 bases and J gave up 2 bases, with 15 bases separating them. The CDR3 nucleotides are TGTGCCAGCACCACGGACGGGGGAACCTACGAGCAGTACTTC. Translation: CASTTDGGTYEQYF.

This sequence joins TRBV6-5 and TRBJ2-3; D remains unclear. The V gene lost 6 bases and the J gene lost 0 bases, with 13 bases spanning the gap. The CDR3 sequence is 15 residues long. Germline CDR1 is MNHEY and CDR2 is SVGAGI. DNA for the CDR3: TGTGCCAGCAGCCGCGGTTGGGCTAGCACAGATACGCAGTATTTT. This sequence encodes CASSRGWASTDTQYF.

The DNA of the CDR3 is TGTGCCAGCTCACATTCCCGGACAGTCCAAGAGACCCAGTACTTC. Its protein is CASSHSRTVQETQYF. The V gene is TRBV18, the J gene TRBJ2-5; the D gene is possibly TRBD1 (6 bases). V was clipped by 4 bases and J by 1 base, with 13 bases between them. The V gene's germline CDR1 is KGHSH and CDR2 LQKENI. The CDR3 is made up of 15 amino acids.

The chain carries TRBV19 and TRBJ1-5; perhaps TRBD1 as D (5 bases). CDR1 is LNHDA, CDR2 SQIVND, per germline (reference sequence). The CDR3 is 17 amino acids. V lost 7 bases and J lost 0, with 19 bases in between. Here the CDR3 DNA reads TGTGCCAGTAAGTTTCTGACAGTCCTGAATAGCAATCAGCCCCAGCATTTT. It yields the protein CASKFLTVLNSNQPQHF.

This clone has only one observation. The gene calls are TRBV4-3 and TRBJ1-5, with D perhaps TRBD1 (5 bases). The V and J ends lost 0 bases and 0 bases respectively, with 24 bases between them. This CDR3 contains 21 residues. CDR1 and CDR2 (germline): LGHNA, YSLEER. The CDR3: CASSQDLVGQGITYSNQPQHF. The CDR3 DNA sequence: TGCGCCAGCAGCCAAGACCTTGTAGGGCAGGGTATCACTTATAGCAATCAGCCCCAGCATTTT.

V gene TRBV28 combines with J gene TRBJ2-4; TRBD1 agrees at 9 bases. The V segment lost 6 bases and the J segment 9 bases; nucleotides outside the gene matches: 6. In germline, CDR1 is MDHEN, CDR2 SYDVKM. CDR3 length: 13 amino acids. The CDR3 loop reads CASRGTGTGIQYF. The CDR3 DNA sequence: TGTGCCAGCAGAGGGACAGGGACCGGCATTCAGTACTTC.

This chain joins TRBV7-9 and TRBJ2-5, with TRBD1 as a possible D gene (8 bases). CDR1 SEHNR and CDR2 FQNEAQ come from the germline V gene (reference sequence). The CDR3 loop spans 15 amino acids. Trimming removed 0 bases from V and 7 bases from J, with 15 bases in between. In nucleotides, the CDR3 is TGTGCCAGCAGCTTAGCGACGGACAGGGAGGGGACCCAGTACTTC. Its translation: CASSLATDREGTQYF.

The chain carries TRBV9 and TRBJ1-3; the D gene is possibly TRBD1 (5 bases). The germline V and J ends were trimmed by 0 bases and 0 bases, with 13 bases remaining between them. The germline V gene has CDR1 SGDLS and CDR2 YYNGEE. The length of the CDR3 is 17 residues. The chain's CDR3 is CASSVVLGADSGNTIYF. The CDR3 DNA reads TGTGCCAGCAGCGTAGTCTTAGGGGCAGACTCTGGAAACACCATATATTTT.

The chain carries TRBV10-2 and TRBJ2-2, with TRBD1 matching 11 bases. With V trimmed by 6 bases and J by 7 bases, 7 bases remained unmatched. Per the germline V gene, CDR1 is WSHSY and CDR2 is SAAADI. The CDR3 consists of 15 residues. CDR3: CASRYGTGGIGELFF. The CDR3, as DNA: TGCGCCAGCAGATATGGGACAGGGGGAATCGGGGAGCTGTTTTTT.

The CDR3 protein is CAWSLSGGNEKLFF. DNA for the CDR3: TGTGCCTGGAGTCTCTCAGGGGGCAATGAAAAACTGTTTTTT. The rearrangement links TRBV30 to TRBJ1-4; 8 bases line up with TRBD1. The V and J ends lost 2 bases and 5 bases, in that order; junction bases with no gene match: 4. This CDR3 spans 14 amino acids. Per the germline V gene, CDR1 is GTSNPN and CDR2 is SVGIG (reference sequence). The whole variable domain, filled in from reference TRBV30 and TRBJ1-4, reads SQTIHQWPATLVQPVGSPLSLECTVEGTSNPNLYWYRQAAGRGLQLLFYSVGIGQISSEVPQNLSASRPQDRQFILSSKKLLLSDSGFYLCAWSLSGGNEKLFFGSGTQLSVL.

The chain carries TRBV28 and TRBJ1-3, with 7 bases identical to TRBD1. CDR3 size: 17 residues. V dropped 1 base and J dropped 0; count of bases not matched to a gene: 6. Germline loops: CDR1 MDHEN, CDR2 SYDVKM. CDR3 residues: CASSLYPGTDSGNTIYF. The CDR3 DNA sequence: TGTGCCAGCAGTTTATACCCTGGGACAGACTCTGGAAACACCATATATTTT.

V and J are TRBV7-9 and TRBJ2-7; TRBD2 might be the D (5 bases). The ends were cut back, 4 bases at V and 4 bases at J, with 17 bases in the middle. The CDR3 totals 15 residues. CDR1 is SEHNR and CDR2 is FQNEAQ in the germline V gene (reference sequence). The CDR3 DNA reads as TGTGCCAGCAGCTCCCACGGGCGCCCGGGGTACGAGCAGTACTTC. Translating gives CASSSHGRPGYEQYF.

In this sample, this clone turned up once. The V and J genes are TRBV27 and TRBJ1-2; D ambiguous. CDR1 is MNHEY, CDR2 SMNVEV, per germline (reference sequence). V dropped 6 bases and J dropped 2 bases, with 10 bases sitting between them. CDR3 length: 13 amino acids. The CDR3 DNA reads TGTGCCAGCAGACGAACGGAGAACTATGGCTACACCTTC. It is translated as CASRRTENYGYTF.

The chain joins TRBV28 to TRBJ2-4; possible D gene TRBD1, 5 bases. The CDR3 has 13 residues. V lost 5 bases and J lost 6, with 11 bases in between. CDR1 and CDR2 from the germline V gene are MDHEN and SYDVKM. The CDR3 sequence is CASSLGASNIQYF. CDR3 nucleotide sequence: TGTGCCAGCAGTCTAGGGGCCTCAAACATTCAGTACTTC.

The rearrangement uses TRBV27 and TRBJ1-2; 8 bases fit TRBD1. The CDR3 extends over 12 amino acids. J lost 8 bases, V lost 5 bases, and 4 bases had no gene match. Germline CDR1 reads MNHEY; CDR2 reads SMNVEV (reference sequence). CDR3 DNA sequence: TGTGCCAGCAGTCCGGACAGGGAGGGCTACACCTTC. Translated: CASSPDREGYTF.